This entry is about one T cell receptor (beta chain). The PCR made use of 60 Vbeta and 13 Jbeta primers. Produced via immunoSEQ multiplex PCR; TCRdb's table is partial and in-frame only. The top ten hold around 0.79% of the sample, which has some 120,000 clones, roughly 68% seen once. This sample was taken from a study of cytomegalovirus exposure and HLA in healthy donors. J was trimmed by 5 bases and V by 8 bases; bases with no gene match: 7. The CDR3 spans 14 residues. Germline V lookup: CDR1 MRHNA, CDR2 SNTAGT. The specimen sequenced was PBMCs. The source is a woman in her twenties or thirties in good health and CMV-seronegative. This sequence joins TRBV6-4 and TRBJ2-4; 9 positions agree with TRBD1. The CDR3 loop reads CASALGDRENIQYF. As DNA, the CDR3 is TGTGCCAGCGCGCTCGGGGACAGGGAAAACATTCAGTACTTC.